One sample yielded the 5 T cell receptor beta chains listed below, sequenced in a study of cytomegalovirus exposure and HLA in healthy donors. Both 60 Vbeta primers and 13 Jbeta primers went into the PCR. The repertoire was sequenced with immunoSEQ multiplex PCR; TCRdb's copy has only in-frame clones and lacks some. There are more than 70,000 clones in the sample, with about 1.5% held by the top ten. The sequenced material came from PBMCs. These receptors all come from a woman aged 55 to 70 in good health and CMV-seronegative.

The chain joins TRBV9 to TRBJ1-1; D is uncertain. This CDR3 region has 16 residues. Trimming shortened V by 3 bases and J by 1 base, and 16 bases separated the two germline ends. Germline CDR1 and CDR2: SGDLS and YYNGEE. CDR3 DNA: TGTGCCAGCAGCGCCGTTGAGGGCCGAGGGAACACTGAAGCTTTCTTT. This translates into CASSAVEGRGNTEAFF.

The rearrangement links TRBV6-5 to TRBJ2-7; 9 nucleotides agree with TRBD2. From germline, CDR1 is MNHEY and CDR2 SVGAGI. CDR3 size: 15 residues. J lost 2 bases, V lost 2 bases, and 4 bases had no gene match. The CDR3 sequence is CASSYAAGGPYEQYF. CDR3 nucleotide sequence: TGTGCCAGCAGTTACGCGGCGGGAGGGCCCTACGAGCAGTACTTC.

The V and J genes are TRBV2 and TRBJ1-3; no clear D. This CDR3 comprises 19 residues. V dropped 5 bases and J dropped 0 bases, with 23 bases sitting between them. The germline V gene encodes CDR1 SNHLY and CDR2 FYNNEI. CDR3 nucleotide sequence: TGTGCCAGCAGTCCACCCCCCGGGGATCAGATGTACTCTGGAAACACCATATATTTT. This encodes CASSPPPGDQMYSGNTIYF.

The chain combines TRBV6-4 with TRBJ1-2; no firm D call. Trimming took 2 bases from V and 1 from J, leaving 11 bases between them. The CDR3 is 15 amino acids. Germline CDR1 and CDR2: MRHNA and SNTAGT. The CDR3 nucleotides read TGTGCCAGCAGTGACGATAGGACTTTTAACTATGGCTACACCTTC. Translation gives CASSDDRTFNYGYTF.

The chain recombines TRBV5-1 with TRBJ1-2, with 7 bases lining up with TRBD1. The junction had 12 bases not matched to a gene; V was cut back by 5 bases and J by 8 bases. Germline V lookup: CDR1 SGHRS, CDR2 YFSETQ. The CDR3 is made up of 14 amino acids. The CDR3 DNA sequence: TGCGCCAGCAGAGTACCGGGGACAGCCCAAGGCTACACCTTC. Its translation is CASRVPGTAQGYTF.